This T cell receptor (beta chain) was recorded in a study of cytomegalovirus exposure and HLA in healthy donors. Study results and limitations: The likely explanation for a cluster of highly shared sequence variants was sequencing artifact.

Participants comprised healthy donors of bone marrow. Germline assignment: CDR1 SGDLS and CDR2 YYNGEE. The CDR3 totals 15 residues. The germline V and J ends were trimmed by 0 bases and 2 bases, with 8 bases remaining between them. Worth noting for this clone: The antigen remains unidentified.

It was with 60 Vbeta and 13 Jbeta primers that the PCR ran. This table comes from immunoSEQ multiplex PCR, and its TCRdb copy is limited to in-frame clones, with some not included. The sample yields about 160,000 clones, approximately 77% seen once. Material: PBMCs. This sequence joins TRBV9 and TRBJ2-2, with D perhaps TRBD2 (6 bases). The sequence derives from a male donor in good health and CMV-seropositive. The CDR3 sequence is CASSVVGGNTGELFF. In DNA form, the CDR3 reads TGTGCCAGCAGCGTAGTGGGGGGAAACACCGGGGAGCTGTTTTTT.